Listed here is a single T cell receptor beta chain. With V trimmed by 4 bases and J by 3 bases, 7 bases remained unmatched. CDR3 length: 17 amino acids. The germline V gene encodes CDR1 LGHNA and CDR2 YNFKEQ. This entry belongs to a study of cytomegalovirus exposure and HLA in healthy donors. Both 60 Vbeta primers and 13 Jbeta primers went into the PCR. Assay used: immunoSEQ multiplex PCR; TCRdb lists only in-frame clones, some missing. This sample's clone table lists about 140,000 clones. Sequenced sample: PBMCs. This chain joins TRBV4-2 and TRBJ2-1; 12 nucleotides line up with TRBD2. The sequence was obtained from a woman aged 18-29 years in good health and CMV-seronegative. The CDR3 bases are TGTGCCAGCAGCCTTGAGACTAGCGGGGGATACTACAATGAGCAGTTCTTC. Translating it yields CASSLETSGGYYNEQFF.